The next 13 T cell receptor beta chains were all read from a single sample in a study of cytomegalovirus exposure and HLA in healthy donors. The PCR ran on 60 Vbeta and 13 Jbeta primers. Produced via immunoSEQ multiplex PCR; TCRdb's table is partial and in-frame only. Found here are some 140,000 clones, around 79% of them singletons; the top ten hold 2.5% to 3.5%. Sequenced material: PBMCs. The receptors here all came from a female donor in good health and CMV-seronegative.

This clone was recorded only once. The chain is built from TRBV5-1 and TRBJ2-7, with D perhaps matching TRBD1 (5 bases). The germline CDR1 and CDR2 sequences are SGHRS and YFSETQ. This CDR3 has 12 residues. V gave up 2 bases and J gave up 5 bases, with 8 bases separating them. CDR3 region: CASSLVGDEQYF. Written as DNA, the CDR3 is TGCGCCAGCAGCTTAGTAGGGGACGAGCAGTACTTC.

This clone was counted a single time. The chain links TRBV27 to TRBJ2-5, with D maybe TRBD1 (6 bases). CDR1 is MNHEY and CDR2 is SMNVEV in the germline V gene (reference sequence). The V end lost 1 base, the J end lost 4 bases, and 13 bases lay between the germline ends. The CDR3 loop spans 15 amino acids. The chain's CDR3 is CASSLWVGATETQYF. The DNA of the CDR3 is TGTGCCAGCAGTTTATGGGTGGGGGCCACAGAGACCCAGTACTTC.

The rearrangement joins TRBV5-4 to TRBJ2-3; D gene ambiguous. The germline V and J ends were trimmed by 0 bases and 1 base, with 6 bases remaining between them. CDR1 and CDR2 from the germline V gene are SGHNT and YYREEE (reference sequence). CDR3 length: 14 residues. DNA for the CDR3: TGTGCCAGCAGCTTGGCCCTAGGCACAGATACGCAGTATTTT. It specifies CASSLALGTDTQYF.

The chain couples TRBV30 to TRBJ2-7; tentatively, D is TRBD1 (5 bases). The CDR3 has 11 residues. Trimming left V 5 bases short and J 4 bases short, with 9 bases between. Germline V gene data show CDR1 as GTSNPN and CDR2 as SVGIG (reference sequence). The CDR3 nucleotides are TGTGCCTGGGACAGCAATTACGAGCAGTACTTC. It encodes CAWDSNYEQYF.

A few counts support this clone. J is TRBJ1-4 and V is TRBV5-1; 7 bases line up with TRBD1. The CDR3 extends over 16 amino acids. Germline CDR1 is SGHRS and CDR2 is YFSETQ. The junction had 3 bases not matched to a gene; V was cut back by 0 bases and J by 1 base. The DNA for the CDR3 is TGCGCCAGCAGCTTGGGACAGGGCATAACTAATGAAAAACTGTTTTTT. Translated, it gives CASSLGQGITNEKLFF.

The chain uses TRBV7-9 and TRBJ2-3; possibly TRBD2 for D (6 bases). The CDR3 has 14 residues. V lost 3 bases, J lost 5 bases, and 12 bases lay in between. Germline assignment: CDR1 SEHNR and CDR2 FQNEAQ (reference sequence). The CDR3 region has the DNA TGTGCCAGCAGCTTCGAGGGGAGGCGAGATACGCAGTATTTT. Protein sequence: CASSFEGRRDTQYF.

V usage is TRBV5-1 and J usage is TRBJ2-6; D unclear. Germline V gene lookup returns CDR1 SGHRS and CDR2 YFSETQ. This CDR3 comprises 15 residues. V was clipped by 3 bases and J by 1 base, with 8 bases between them. The CDR3 coding sequence is TGCGCCAGCAGCTCCAGTTTGTCTGGGGCCAACGTCCTGACTTTC. Its protein product is CASSSSLSGANVLTF.

This clone was seen just once. The V call is TRBV5-5, the J call TRBJ2-7; 9 bases fit TRBD1. The V gene end was trimmed by 2 bases and the J gene end by 3 bases; junction bases not matched to a gene: 9. Germline lookup yields CDR1 SGHKS and CDR2 YYEKEE (reference sequence). The CDR3 is 16 residues long. CDR3 sequence (DNA): TGTGCCAGCAGCTTTTTTCCGACAGGGGGGCTCTACGAGCAGTACTTC. Translated, it gives CASSFFPTGGLYEQYF.

This sequence joins TRBV7-2 and TRBJ1-2, with 9 bases lining up with TRBD1. V lost 1 base, J lost 5 bases, and 5 bases stayed unmatched. Per the germline V gene, CDR1 is SGHTA and CDR2 is FQGNSA. This CDR3 region has 15 residues. The DNA of the CDR3 is TGTGCCAGCAGCTTAGACCCGGGACAGGGTTATGGCTACACCTTC. Translation gives CASSLDPGQGYGYTF.

The gene calls are TRBV10-1 and TRBJ1-2; 7 bases are shared with TRBD1. The V gene's germline CDR1 is WNHNN and CDR2 SYGVQD (reference sequence). The CDR3 covers 14 residues. V lost 5 bases and J lost 10; bases outside the gene matches: 13. As DNA, the CDR3 is TGCGCCAGCAGTTCGGGACAGCGAACGTCCGACTACACCTTC. This codes for CASSSGQRTSDYTF.

J is TRBJ1-5 and V is TRBV5-1, with a weak D call TRBD1 (5 bases). Germline assignment: CDR1 SGHRS and CDR2 YFSETQ. The CDR3 is 14 amino acids. The ends were cut back, 1 base at V and 6 bases at J, with 11 bases in the middle. The CDR3 sequence is CASSLLGGSQPQHF. As DNA, the CDR3 is TGCGCCAGCAGCTTGTTGGGGGGTAGTCAGCCCCAGCATTTT.

This clone was found a few times. This chain joins TRBV6-5 and TRBJ2-6; 7 nucleotides agree with TRBD1. Germline V gene sequence: CDR1 MNHEY, CDR2 SVGAGI. There are 13 residues in the CDR3. The junction had 3 bases not matched to a gene; V was cut back by 11 bases and J by 2 bases. The CDR3 region is CASGTAGANVLTF. As DNA, the CDR3 is TGTGCCTCGGGGACAGCTGGGGCCAACGTCCTGACTTTC.

In its sample, this clone was seen a few times. The genes are TRBV6-5 and TRBJ2-1; 10 bases fit TRBD1. J gave up 9 bases and V 6 bases, and 8 bases lay outside the gene matches. CDR3 length: 14 residues. The germline gives CDR1 MNHEY, CDR2 SVGAGI. DNA of the CDR3: TGTGCCAGCAGAAACTACCGGGACAGGGGTGAGCAGTTCTTC. Its translation: CASRNYRDRGEQFF.